This T cell receptor beta chain was sequenced for a study of blood T cell repertoires in COVID-19. Across the whole study: COVID-19 samples from acute and convalescent phases originated in the United States, Italy and Spain. The analysed material was cDNA or gDNA that came from T cells, B-cell-depleted T cells, or PBMCs.

The CDR3 is 14 amino acids. V was clipped by 4 bases and J by 5 bases; unmatched bases: 8. Germline CDR1 reads SGHNT; CDR2 reads YYREEE (reference sequence). Authors' data handling: The assay estimated nucleated cells by amplifying reference gene primers. The assay was immunoSEQ multiplex PCR, and TCRdb's table has in-frame clones only and misses some. The D gene and trimming were derived from the DNA, and the V and J assignments and clone size from that table. The sample contains about 210,000 clones, approximately 85% of which appear only once. The origin of this receptor is a woman between 70 and 85 years old with COVID-19, enrolled during active disease. Sample: peripheral blood. The chain joins TRBV5-4 to TRBJ1-1; 7 bases map to TRBD1. CDR3: CASSKTGLDTEAFF. CDR3 DNA: TGTGCCAGCAGCAAGACAGGGTTGGATACTGAAGCTTTCTTT.